This T cell receptor (beta chain) was sequenced for a study of T cells after yellow fever vaccination. TCRdb processed the 5' RACE reads anew with MiXCR; each CDR3 protein has one entry. This table has some 350,000 distinct CDR3 sequences, over 5% appearing once. This CDR3 is built from 16 residues. Germline-derived CDR1 and CDR2 are MNHEY and SVGAGI. Trimming cost V 2 bases and J 3 bases; bases outside gene matches: 5. Only a few counts were recorded for this clonotype. The input for sequencing was PBMCs, taken 5 days after the yellow fever booster vaccination. This clonotype was sampled from a young man who received the YFV17D yellow fever vaccine. V gene TRBV6-5 combines with J gene TRBJ2-1; 9 bases map to TRBD2. The CDR3 loop reads CASSYGREGLYNEQFF. CDR3 coding DNA: TGTGCCAGCAGTTACGGGCGGGAGGGCCTCTACAATGAGCAGTTCTTC.